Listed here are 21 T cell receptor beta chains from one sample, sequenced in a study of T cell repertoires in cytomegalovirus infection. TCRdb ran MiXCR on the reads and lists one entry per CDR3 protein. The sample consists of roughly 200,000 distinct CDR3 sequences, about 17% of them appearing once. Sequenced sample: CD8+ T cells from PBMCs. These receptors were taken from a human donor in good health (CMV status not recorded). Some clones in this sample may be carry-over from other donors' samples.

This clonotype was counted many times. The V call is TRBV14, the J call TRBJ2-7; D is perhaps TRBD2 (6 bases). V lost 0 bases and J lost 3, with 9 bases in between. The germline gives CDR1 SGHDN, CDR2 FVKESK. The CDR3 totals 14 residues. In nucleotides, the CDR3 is TGTGCCAGCAGCCAAGAAATGGGGGGCTACGAGCAGTACTTC. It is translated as CASSQEMGGYEQYF.

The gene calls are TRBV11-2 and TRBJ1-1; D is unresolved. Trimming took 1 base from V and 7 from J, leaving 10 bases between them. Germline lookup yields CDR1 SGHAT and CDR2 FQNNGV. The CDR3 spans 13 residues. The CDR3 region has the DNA TGTGCCAGCAGCTTAGGCGTACAGTATGAAGCTTTCTTT. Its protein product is CASSLGVQYEAFF.

The CDR3 loop reads CASSRDRVGYTEAFF. The CDR3 bases are TGTGCCAGCAGCAGGGACAGGGTCGGGTACACTGAAGCTTTCTTT. This chain connects TRBV6-2 or TRBV6-3 to TRBJ1-1; 9 nucleotides align to TRBD1. The length of the CDR3 is 15 residues. In germline, CDR1 is MNHEY, CDR2 SVGEGT. Unmatched junction bases numbered 8, after V lost 6 bases and J lost 3 bases.

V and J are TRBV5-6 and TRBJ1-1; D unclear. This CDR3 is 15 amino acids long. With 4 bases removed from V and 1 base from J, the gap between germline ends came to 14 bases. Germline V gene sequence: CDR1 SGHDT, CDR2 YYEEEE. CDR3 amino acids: CASSEQWQQNTEAFF. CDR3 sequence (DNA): TGTGCCAGCAGCGAGCAGTGGCAGCAGAACACTGAAGCTTTCTTT. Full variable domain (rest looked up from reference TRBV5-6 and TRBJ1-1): DAGVTQSPTHLIKTRGQQVTLRCSPKSGHDTVSWYQQALGQGPQFIFQYYEEEERQRGNFPDRFSGHQFPNYSSELNVNALLLGDSALYLCASSEQWQQNTEAFFGQGTRLTVV.

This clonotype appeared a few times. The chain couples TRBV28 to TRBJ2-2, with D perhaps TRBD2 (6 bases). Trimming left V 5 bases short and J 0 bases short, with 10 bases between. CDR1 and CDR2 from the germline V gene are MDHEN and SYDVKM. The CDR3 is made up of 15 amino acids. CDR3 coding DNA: TGTGCCAGCAGTCTTACTAGCTCGAACACCGGGGAGCTGTTTTTT. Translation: CASSLTSSNTGELFF. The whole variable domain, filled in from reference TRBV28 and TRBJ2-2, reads DVKVTQSSRYLVKRTGEKVFLECVQDMDHENMFWYRQDPGLGLRLIYFSYDVKMKEKGDIPEGYSVSREKKERFSLILESASTNQTSMYLCASSLTSSNTGELFFGEGSRLTVL.

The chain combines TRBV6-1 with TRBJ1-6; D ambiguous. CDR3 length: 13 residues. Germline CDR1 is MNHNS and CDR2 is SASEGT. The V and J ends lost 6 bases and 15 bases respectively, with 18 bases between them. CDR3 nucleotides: TGTGCCAGCAGCCTCCTTGGTGCGGAGAACCTCCACTTT. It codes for CASSLLGAENLHF.

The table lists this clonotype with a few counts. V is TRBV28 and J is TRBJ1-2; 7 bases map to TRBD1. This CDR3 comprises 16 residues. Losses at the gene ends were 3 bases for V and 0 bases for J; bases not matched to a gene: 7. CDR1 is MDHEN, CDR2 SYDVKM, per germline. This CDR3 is CASSLGQGQSNYGYTF. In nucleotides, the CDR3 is TGTGCCAGCAGTTTGGGGCAGGGACAGTCTAACTATGGCTACACCTTC.

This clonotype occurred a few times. CDR3 residues: CASSYSAGIYNEQFF. The DNA of the CDR3 is TGTGCCAGCAGTTACTCGGCGGGAATCTACAATGAGCAGTTCTTC. The V call is TRBV6-5, the J call TRBJ2-1; D might be TRBD2 (6 bases). Germline V gives CDR1 MNHEY, CDR2 SVGAGI. The CDR3 consists of 15 residues. Trimming stripped 0 bases from V and 3 bases from J, with 9 bases between.

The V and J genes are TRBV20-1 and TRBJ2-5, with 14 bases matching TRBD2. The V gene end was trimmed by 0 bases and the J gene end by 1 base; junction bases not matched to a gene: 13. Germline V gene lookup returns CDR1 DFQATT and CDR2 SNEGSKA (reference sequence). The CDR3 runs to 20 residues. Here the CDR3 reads CSARDGSGRTSGGFQETQYF. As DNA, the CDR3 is TGCAGTGCTAGAGATGGCAGCGGGAGGACTAGCGGGGGGTTCCAAGAGACCCAGTACTTC.

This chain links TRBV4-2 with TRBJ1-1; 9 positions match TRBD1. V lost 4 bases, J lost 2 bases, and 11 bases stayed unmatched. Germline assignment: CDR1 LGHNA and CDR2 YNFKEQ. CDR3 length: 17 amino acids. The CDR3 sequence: CASSPAPWTGENTEAFF. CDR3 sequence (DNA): TGTGCCAGCAGCCCCGCACCTTGGACAGGGGAAAACACTGAAGCTTTCTTT.

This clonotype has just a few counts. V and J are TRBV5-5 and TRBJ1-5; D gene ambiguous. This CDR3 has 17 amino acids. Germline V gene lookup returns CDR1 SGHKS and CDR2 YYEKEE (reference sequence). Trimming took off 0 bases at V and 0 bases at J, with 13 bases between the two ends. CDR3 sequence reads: CASSLVRAGYSNQPQHF. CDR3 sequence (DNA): TGTGCCAGCAGCTTGGTGAGGGCAGGATATAGCAATCAGCCCCAGCATTTT.

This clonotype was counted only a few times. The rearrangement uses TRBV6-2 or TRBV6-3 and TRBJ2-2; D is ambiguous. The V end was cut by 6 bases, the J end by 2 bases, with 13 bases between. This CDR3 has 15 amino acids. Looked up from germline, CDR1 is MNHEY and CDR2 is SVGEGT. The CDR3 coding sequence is TGTGCCAGCAGCCCTCGGGCGGAAAACACCGGGGAGCTGTTTTTT. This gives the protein CASSPRAENTGELFF.

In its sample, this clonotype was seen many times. CDR3 residues: CASSSARSYEQYF. The CDR3 DNA sequence: TGTGCCAGCAGCTCAGCGAGAAGCTACGAGCAGTACTTC. The chain recombines TRBV7-9 with TRBJ2-7; no firm D call. The CDR3 is 13 residues long. V was pared by 4 bases and J by 3 bases, with 10 bases between. In germline, CDR1 is SEHNR, CDR2 FQNEAQ (reference sequence).

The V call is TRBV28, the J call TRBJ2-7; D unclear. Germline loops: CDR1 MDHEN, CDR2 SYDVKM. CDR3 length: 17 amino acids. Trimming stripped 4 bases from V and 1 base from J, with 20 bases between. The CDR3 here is CASSSLQAPQPSYEQYF. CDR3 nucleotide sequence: TGTGCCAGCAGTTCTCTTCAGGCCCCACAGCCTTCCTACGAGCAGTACTTC.

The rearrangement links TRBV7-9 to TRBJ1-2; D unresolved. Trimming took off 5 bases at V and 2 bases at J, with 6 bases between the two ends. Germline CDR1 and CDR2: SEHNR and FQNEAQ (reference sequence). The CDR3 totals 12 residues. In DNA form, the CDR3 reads TGTGCCAGCAGCCCTACGAACTATGGCTACACCTTC. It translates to CASSPTNYGYTF. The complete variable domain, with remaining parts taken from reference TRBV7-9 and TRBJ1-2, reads DTGVSQNPRHKITKRGQNVTFRCDPISEHNRLYWYRQTLGQGPEFLTYFQNEAQLEKSRLLSDRFSAERPKGSFSTLEIQRTEQGDSAMYLCASSPTNYGYTFGSGTRLTVV.

CDR3: CASSLMGSGEQFF. Here the CDR3 DNA reads TGTGCCAGCAGCTTGATGGGTAGCGGGGAGCAGTTCTTC. The chain uses TRBV5-5 and TRBJ2-1, with 7 nucleotides matching TRBD2. Germline V CDR1 and CDR2: SGHKS, YYEKEE (reference sequence). The CDR3 sequence is 13 residues long. Trimming took 1 base from V and 10 from J; bases not matched to a gene: 5.

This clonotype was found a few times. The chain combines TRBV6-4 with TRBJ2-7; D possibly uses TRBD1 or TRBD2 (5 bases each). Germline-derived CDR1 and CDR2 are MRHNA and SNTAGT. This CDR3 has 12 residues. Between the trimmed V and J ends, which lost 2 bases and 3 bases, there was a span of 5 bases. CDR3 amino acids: CASSDGGYEQYF. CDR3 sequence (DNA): TGTGCCAGCAGTGACGGGGGCTACGAGCAGTACTTC.

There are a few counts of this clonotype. The CDR3 here is CASTSTGLSYEQYF. The CDR3, as DNA: TGTGCCAGCACCTCGACAGGACTCTCCTACGAGCAGTACTTC. This chain joins TRBV7-9 and TRBJ2-7; TRBD1 might be the D (6 bases). The V end was cut by 7 bases, the J end by 0 bases, with 13 bases between. CDR3 length: 14 residues. Germline CDR1 is SEHNR and CDR2 is FQNEAQ (reference sequence).

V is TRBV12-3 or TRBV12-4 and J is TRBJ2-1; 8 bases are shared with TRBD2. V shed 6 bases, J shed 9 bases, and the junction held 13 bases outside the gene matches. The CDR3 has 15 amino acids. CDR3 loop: CASRELRGLAGEQFF. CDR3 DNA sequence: TGTGCCAGCAGAGAGCTGCGTGGACTAGCCGGTGAGCAGTTCTTC.

The CDR3 DNA reads as TGCGCCAGCAGCCAAGATCTGTGGACAGGGGACTACGAGCAGTACTTC. Translating it yields CASSQDLWTGDYEQYF. The chain couples TRBV4-1 to TRBJ2-7, with 9 positions matching TRBD1. The CDR3 is 16 amino acids. Germline lookup yields CDR1 MGHRA and CDR2 YSYEKL. J was trimmed by 3 bases and V by 0 bases; bases with no gene match: 6.

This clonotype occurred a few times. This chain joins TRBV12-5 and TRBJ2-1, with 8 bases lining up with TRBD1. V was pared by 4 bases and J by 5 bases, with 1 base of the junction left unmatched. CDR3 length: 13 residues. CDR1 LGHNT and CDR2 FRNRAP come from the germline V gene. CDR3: CASGSTGDNEQFF. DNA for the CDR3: TGTGCTAGTGGTTCGACAGGGGACAATGAGCAGTTCTTC.